The T cell receptor beta chain described here comes from a study of cytomegalovirus exposure and HLA in healthy donors. It was with 60 Vbeta and 13 Jbeta primers that the PCR ran. TCRdb keeps only in-frame clones here, not all; method: immunoSEQ multiplex PCR. Seen here are under 100,000 clones, about four fifths observed once, and the top ten hold 8% to 9%. The CDR3 is made up of 13 amino acids. The germline V and J ends were trimmed by 5 bases and 8 bases, with 15 bases remaining between them. CDR1 and CDR2 from the germline V gene are MNHNY and SVGAGI (reference sequence). This chain links TRBV6-6 with TRBJ1-2; tentative D call: TRBD1 (5 bases). Sequencing was performed on PBMCs. This TCR was sampled from a human donor in good health. The CDR3 DNA sequence: TGTGCCAGCAGTGACACGACAGCGTGCGGCTACACCTTC. It codes for CASSDTTACGYTF.